The rows below give T cell receptor beta chains drawn from one sample of a study of blood T cell repertoires in COVID-19. Assay used: immunoSEQ multiplex PCR; TCRdb lists only in-frame clones, some missing. The sample includes fewer than 250,000 clones, 70% to 90% seen only once; the top ten take 5.5% to 7.5%. The sequenced sample was peripheral blood. All receptors derive from a woman between 55 and 75 years old with active or convalescent COVID-19. The CDR3 runs from the conserved cysteine through the conserved F or W. The order of the fields is J gene, D gene, clone size, V gene, CDR3 protein, CDR3 DNA. A D gene is named only where the DNA matches it firmly. The size field is filled for only some rows; it gives once, few, many or a size class.

TRBJ1-5 | - | once | TRBV28 | CASRATLSNQPQHF | TGTGCCAGCAGAGCTACCTTAAGCAATCAGCCCCAGCATTTT
TRBJ2-7 | TRBD2 | - | TRBV30 | CAWSAPLEWREIYEQYF | TGTGCCTGGAGTGCCCCATTAGAATGGCGGGAGATCTACGAGCAGTACTTC
TRBJ2-3 | - | - | TRBV6-2/TRBV6-3 | CASSSPTGRRTDTQYF | TGTGCCAGCAGTTCCCCGACAGGGAGGAGAACAGATACGCAGTATTTT
TRBJ1-1 | - | once | TRBV21-1 | CASSKEEQVSTEAFF | TGTGCCAGCAGCAAAGAGGAACAGGTGTCCACTGAAGCTTTCTTT
TRBJ1-2 | - | - | TRBV12-3/TRBV12-4 | CASSFGHRAGYTF | TGTGCCAGCAGTTTCGGGCACAGGGCTGGCTACACCTTC
TRBJ2-7 | TRBD1 | - | TRBV7-9 | CASSAAGTEDYEQYF | TGTGCCAGCAGCGCGGCCGGGACAGAGGACTACGAGCAGTACTTC
TRBJ2-1 | - | - | TRBV18 | CASSSRADSSYNEQFF | TGTGCCAGCTCATCTCGAGCGGATTCCTCCTACAATGAGCAGTTCTTC
TRBJ1-5 | - | - | TRBV28 | CASMFWGQGVERETQHF | TGTGCCAGCATGTTTTGGGGGCAGGGTGTGGAGCGCGAAACCCAGCATTTT
TRBJ2-5 | TRBD2 | - | TRBV6-1 | CASSGTSGPRGETQYF | TGTGCCAGCAGTGGGACTAGCGGTCCGAGGGGGGAGACCCAGTACTTC
TRBJ1-1 | TRBD1 | - | TRBV29-1 | CSARTGGNTEAFF | TGCAGCGCTAGGACAGGGGGCAACACTGAAGCTTTCTTT
TRBJ2-3 | - | - | TRBV19 | CASSPYAGRTDTQYF | TGTGCCAGTAGTCCATACGCGGGCCGCACAGATACGCAGTATTTT
TRBJ2-4 | TRBD2 | - | TRBV7-9 | CASSLGGENIQYF | TGTGCCAGCAGCTTGGGAGGGGAAAACATTCAGTACTTC
TRBJ2-5 | TRBD2 | - | TRBV7-9 | CASSRTRLAQETQYF | TGTGCCAGCAGCCGTACCCGACTAGCGCAAGAGACCCAGTACTTC
TRBJ2-6 | TRBD1 | - | TRBV9 | CASSSRQGAGANVLTF | TGTGCCAGCAGCAGCCGACAGGGGGCTGGGGCCAACGTCCTGACTTTC
TRBJ1-4 | - | - | TRBV19 | CASSIRWTNEKLFF | TGTGCCAGTAGTATACGGTGGACTAATGAAAAACTGTTTTTT
TRBJ1-2 | TRBD1 | - | TRBV9 | CASSSGTGGASYGYTF | TGTGCCAGCAGCTCTGGGACAGGGGGCGCCAGCTATGGCTACACCTTC
TRBJ2-3 | TRBD2 | - | TRBV4-1 | CASSPSGGGVDTQYF | TGCGCCAGCTCCCCTAGCGGGGGGGGTGTGGATACGCAGTATTTT
TRBJ2-3 | TRBD2 | - | TRBV14 | CASSQGVVLAGHTDTQYF | TGTGCCAGCAGCCAAGGTGTGGTACTAGCGGGGCACACAGATACGCAGTATTTT
TRBJ2-5 | - | - | TRBV14 | CASSQVNYRGETQYF | TGTGCCAGCAGCCAAGTAAACTATCGGGGGGAGACCCAGTACTTC
TRBJ1-5 | - | - | TRBV7-8 | CASSLARAGYSNQPQHF | TGTGCCAGCAGCTTAGCCCGGGCAGGGTATAGCAATCAGCCCCAGCATTTT
TRBJ2-2 | - | - | TRBV10-2 | CASSDGSQTGELFF | TGCGCCAGCAGTGACGGGAGTCAAACCGGGGAGCTGTTTTTT
TRBJ2-3 | - | - | TRBV29-1 | CSVGEGGAPTDTQYF | TGCAGCGTTGGAGAGGGGGGGGCCCCCACAGATACGCAGTATTTT
TRBJ1-6 | TRBD1 | - | TRBV28 | CASSPVQGVQDSPLHF | TGTGCCAGCAGCCCGGTACAGGGGGTGCAAGATTCACCCCTCCACTTT
TRBJ2-3 | - | - | TRBV11-3 | CASSLSVRDTQYF | TGTGCCAGCAGCTTATCGGTGAGAGATACGCAGTATTTT